The rows below give T cell receptor beta chains drawn from one sample of a study of blood T cell repertoires in COVID-19. The assay was immunoSEQ multiplex PCR, and TCRdb's table has in-frame clones only and misses some. Of about 320,000 clones detected, 80% to 90% appear once; the ten largest clones hold about 1.2%. Sequenced: peripheral blood. These receptors all stem from a woman between 45 and 60 years old with acute or convalescent COVID-19. The CDR3 runs from the conserved cysteine through the conserved F or W. The D gene is left open where the match is weak. The listing skips clone size in some rows; elsewhere it reads once, few, many or a size class.

>NA|TRBV11-2|NA|TRBJ1-1
CASSLTGLQLAFF
TGTGCCAGCAGCTTAACAGGTCTTCAGCTAGCTTTCTTT
>NA|TRBV7-9|NA|TRBJ2-3
CASSPRQGGTDTQYF
TGTGCCAGCAGCCCTAGGCAGGGCGGCACAGATACGCAGTATTTT
>NA|TRBV12-3/TRBV12-4|NA|TRBJ1-1
CASSLLRRAFF
TGTGCCAGCAGTTTATTGCGAAGAGCTTTCTTT
>NA|TRBV2|NA|TRBJ2-5
CASSESETQYF
TGTGCCAGCAGTGAATCGGAGACCCAGTACTTC
>NA|TRBV19|NA|TRBJ1-2
CASSIPGLYGYTF
TGTGCCAGTAGTATTCCAGGGCTATATGGCTACACCTTC
>TRBD1|TRBV7-9|NA|TRBJ2-5
CASSPLNRGTQYF
TGTGCCAGCAGCCCCTTAAACAGGGGTACCCAGTACTTC
>NA|TRBV5-1|NA|TRBJ1-2
CASSLDGTGYGYTF
TGCGCCAGCAGCTTGGACGGAACGGGCTATGGCTACACCTTC
>NA|TRBV6-5|NA|TRBJ1-2
CASSYRRSGYDGYTF
TGTGCCAGCAGTTACCGGAGATCCGGGTATGATGGCTACACCTTC
>TRBD2|TRBV5-4|NA|TRBJ2-3
CASSFKTSGYTDTQYF
TGTGCCAGCAGCTTTAAAACTAGCGGATACACAGATACGCAGTATTTT
>TRBD1|TRBV18|NA|TRBJ2-7
CASSPLGQAGAYEQYF
TGTGCCAGCTCACCCCTTGGACAGGCCGGAGCCTACGAGCAGTACTTC
>TRBD1|TRBV30|NA|TRBJ2-5
CAWSNGGQGQETQYF
TGTGCCTGGAGTAATGGGGGACAGGGGCAAGAGACCCAGTACTTC
>TRBD1|TRBV9|NA|TRBJ2-1
CASSPQGASSYNEQFF
TGTGCCAGCAGCCCTCAGGGGGCTAGCTCCTACAATGAGCAGTTCTTC
>TRBD1|TRBV6-6|once|TRBJ1-4
CAAGDSSNEKLFF
TGCGCAGCGGGGGACAGTTCTAATGAAAAACTGTTTTTT
>TRBD2|TRBV11-2|NA|TRBJ2-6
CASSFSGGSGANVLTF
TGTGCCAGCAGCTTTAGCGGGGGCTCTGGGGCCAACGTCCTGACTTTC
>NA|TRBV12-3/TRBV12-4|NA|TRBJ1-3
CASSFYGNTIYF
TGTGCCAGCAGTTTTTATGGAAACACCATATATTTT
>NA|TRBV6-5|NA|TRBJ2-1
CASSSGLFDEQFF
TGTGCCAGCAGTTCGGGACTCTTCGATGAGCAGTTCTTC
>TRBD1|TRBV27|NA|TRBJ1-4
CATGTATNEKLFF
TGTGCCACCGGGACAGCAACTAATGAAAAACTGTTTTTT
>NA|TRBV30|NA|TRBJ2-4
CAWGPKNIQYF
TGTGCCTGGGGGCCTAAAAACATTCAGTACTTC
>NA|TRBV5-1|NA|TRBJ1-1
CASRAGSTEAFF
TGCGCCAGCAGGGCGGGTAGCACTGAAGCTTTCTTT
>NA|TRBV6-5|NA|TRBJ2-1
CASSQYNEQFF
TGTGCCAGCAGTCAATACAATGAGCAGTTCTTC
>TRBD1|TRBV19|NA|TRBJ2-3
CASSTDFTGQGATDTQYF
TGTGCCAGTAGTACCGATTTTACCGGACAGGGGGCTACAGATACGCAGTATTTT
>TRBD1|TRBV7-8|NA|TRBJ2-2
CASSPRQGSGGAGELFF
TGTGCCAGCAGCCCGAGACAGGGAAGCGGTGGGGCCGGGGAGCTGTTTTTT
>NA|TRBV6-2/TRBV6-3|NA|TRBJ2-7
CASSYGRVGREQYF
TGTGCCAGCAGTTACGGCCGAGTGGGCCGGGAGCAGTACTTC
>NA|TRBV20-1|NA|TRBJ1-1
CSAPAGTEAFF
TGCAGTGCTCCGGCGGGAACTGAAGCTTTCTTT
>NA|TRBV5-1|NA|TRBJ2-5
CASSFNAVQETQYF
TGCGCCAGCAGCTTTAATGCGGTCCAAGAGACCCAGTACTTC
>NA|TRBV7-2|NA|TRBJ2-6
CASSPAYSGANVLTF
TGTGCCAGCAGCCCCGCCTATTCTGGGGCCAACGTCCTGACTTTC
>NA|TRBV4-1|NA|TRBJ1-2
CASSQTQGIDYGYTF
TGCGCCAGCAGCCAGACGCAGGGTATTGACTATGGCTACACCTTC
>NA|TRBV5-4|NA|TRBJ1-1
CASSRDSNTEAFF
TGTGCCAGCAGCCGGGATTCCAACACTGAAGCTTTCTTT
>NA|TRBV6-5|NA|TRBJ2-3
CASSYSFTDTQYF
TGTGCCAGCAGTTATAGCTTTACAGATACGCAGTATTTT
>NA|TRBV7-2|NA|TRBJ1-1
CASSPSRQDKVAEAFF
TGTGCCAGCAGCCCTTCGAGGCAAGATAAGGTCGCTGAAGCTTTCTTT
>TRBD1|TRBV4-1|NA|TRBJ1-2
CASSTPRGGAAHGYTF
TGCGCCAGCAGCACACCAAGAGGGGGCGCGGCGCATGGCTACACCTTC
>TRBD1|TRBV7-2|NA|TRBJ1-1
CASSWGQLNTEAFF
TGTGCCAGCAGCTGGGGACAGCTAAACACTGAAGCTTTCTTT
>TRBD1|TRBV5-1|once|TRBJ2-5
CASSLVTGGDQETQYF
TGCGCCAGCAGCTTGGTGACAGGGGGGGACCAAGAGACCCAGTACTTC
>TRBD2|TRBV29-1|NA|TRBJ2-7
CSVEVSGTSGRIGEQYF
TGCAGCGTTGAAGTATCCGGGACTAGCGGGAGAATCGGCGAGCAGTACTTC
>TRBD1|TRBV12-3/TRBV12-4|NA|TRBJ1-2
CASSRTGYGYTF
TGTGCCAGCAGTCGGACAGGCTATGGCTACACCTTC
>NA|TRBV6-5|NA|TRBJ1-2
CASKEGLNYGYTF
TGTGCCAGCAAGGAGGGACTCAACTATGGCTACACCTTC
>TRBD2|TRBV3-1/TRBV3-2|NA|TRBJ2-3
CASSQGDFSGSRADTQYF
TGTGCCAGCAGCCAAGGGGACTTTAGCGGGAGTCGGGCAGATACGCAGTATTTT
>NA|TRBV30|NA|TRBJ1-2
CAWSAGPNYGYTF
TGTGCCTGGAGTGCGGGTCCTAACTATGGCTACACCTTC
>TRBD1|TRBV19|NA|TRBJ2-2
CASSSDRVEGTGELFF
TGTGCCAGTAGCTCGGACAGGGTCGAAGGCACCGGGGAGCTGTTTTTT
>TRBD1|TRBV7-6|NA|TRBJ2-7
CASSLGRGSSYEQYF
TGTGCCAGCAGCTTAGGCAGGGGGTCATCCTACGAGCAGTACTTC
>NA|TRBV24-1|NA|TRBJ1-2
CATSDARGRGGYTF
TGTGCCACCAGTGATGCCCGTGGACGGGGGGGCTACACCTTC
>TRBD1|TRBV6-5|NA|TRBJ1-5
CASSPTWTGDQPQHF
TGTGCCAGCAGTCCGACATGGACAGGGGATCAGCCCCAGCATTTT
>NA|TRBV9|NA|TRBJ1-1
CASSVGVRVGTEAFF
TGTGCCAGCAGCGTAGGGGTCCGAGTCGGGACTGAAGCTTTCTTT
>TRBD1|TRBV29-1|NA|TRBJ2-7
CSIGTGGQDQQYF
TGCAGCATAGGGACAGGGGGACAAGATCAGCAGTACTTC
>TRBD2|TRBV7-9|NA|TRBJ2-3
CASSPPPGLAGETDTQYF
TGTGCCAGCAGCCCTCCCCCCGGACTAGCGGGAGAGACAGATACGCAGTATTTT
>NA|TRBV11-3|NA|TRBJ2-5
CASSLGGGSHQETQYF
TGTGCCAGCAGCTTGGGAGGGGGGTCACACCAAGAGACCCAGTACTTC
>NA|TRBV4-3|once|TRBJ2-5
CASSQDGRIQETQYF
TGCGCCAGCAGCCAAGATGGCCGCATTCAAGAGACCCAGTACTTC
>NA|TRBV30|once|TRBJ1-1
CAWRALNTEAFF
TGTGCCTGGAGGGCCTTGAACACTGAAGCTTTCTTT
>TRBD1|TRBV2|once|TRBJ2-3
CASAKEQGAHTDTQYF
TGTGCCAGCGCTAAGGAGCAGGGGGCTCACACAGATACGCAGTATTTT